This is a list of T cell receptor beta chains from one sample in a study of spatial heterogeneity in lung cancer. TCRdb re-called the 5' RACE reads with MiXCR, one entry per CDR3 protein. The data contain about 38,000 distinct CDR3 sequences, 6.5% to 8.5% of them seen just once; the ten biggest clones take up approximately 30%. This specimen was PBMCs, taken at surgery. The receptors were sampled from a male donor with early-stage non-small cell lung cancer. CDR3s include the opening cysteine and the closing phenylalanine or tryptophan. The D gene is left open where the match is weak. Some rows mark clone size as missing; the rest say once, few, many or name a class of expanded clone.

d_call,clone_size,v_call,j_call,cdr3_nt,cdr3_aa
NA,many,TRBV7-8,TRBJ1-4,TGTGCCAGCAGCCCCCAGGCACAGGGACTGAAACTGTTTTTT,CASSPQAQGLKLFF
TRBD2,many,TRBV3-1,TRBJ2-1,TGTGCCAGCAGTTTACCTACTAGCGGGAGGGCCAATGAGCAGTTCTTC,CASSLPTSGRANEQFF
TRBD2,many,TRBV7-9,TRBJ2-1,TGTGCCAGCAGCTTGACTAGCGGGAGTGTGAATGAGCAGTTCTTC,CASSLTSGSVNEQFF
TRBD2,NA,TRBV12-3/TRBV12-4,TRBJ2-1,TGTGCCAGCAGTTCGGGACTAGAACACAATGAGCAGTTCTTC,CASSSGLEHNEQFF
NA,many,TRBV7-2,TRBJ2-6,TGTGCCAGCAGCTTAAGCGGGTTTGCTTCTGGGGCCAACGTCCTGACTTTC,CASSLSGFASGANVLTF
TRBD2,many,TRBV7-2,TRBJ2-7,TGTGCCAGCAGCCCCGACGGGGGGAGGCAGTACTTC,CASSPDGGRQYF
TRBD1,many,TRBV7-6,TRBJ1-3,TGTGCCAGCAGCCTCGGGACAGGAGGAAACACCATATATTTT,CASSLGTGGNTIYF
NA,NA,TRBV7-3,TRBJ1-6,TGTGCCAGCAGTCCGGACACTTTTAATTCACCCCTCCACTTT,CASSPDTFNSPLHF
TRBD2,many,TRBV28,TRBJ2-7,TGTGCCAGCAGTAGCGGGGGGCACTCCTACGAGCAGTACTTC,CASSSGGHSYEQYF
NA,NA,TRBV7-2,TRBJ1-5,TGTGCCAGCAGCTTAAACAAGGATTATAGCAATCAGCCCCAGCATTTT,CASSLNKDYSNQPQHF
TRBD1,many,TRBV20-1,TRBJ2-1,TGCAGTGCTAGAGGGCCGGGACAGGGGAGCCATGAGCAGTTCTTC,CSARGPGQGSHEQFF
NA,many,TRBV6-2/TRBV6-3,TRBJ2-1,TGTGCCAGCAGTTACCGGAGTAGTGAGCAGTTCTTC,CASSYRSSEQFF
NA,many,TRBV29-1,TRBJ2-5,TGCAGCGTTGAAGAGAGGACCGGCTTGACCCAGTACTTC,CSVEERTGLTQYF
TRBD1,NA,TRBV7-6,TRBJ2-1,TGTGCCAGCAGTCCCGGGACAGGGGCAGGTGAGCAGTTCTTC,CASSPGTGAGEQFF
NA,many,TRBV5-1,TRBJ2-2,TGCGCCAGCAGCTTGAGGGAGGCCGGGGAGCTGTTTTTT,CASSLREAGELFF
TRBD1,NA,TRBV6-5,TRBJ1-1,TGTGCCAGCAGCGACAGGGTGAACACTGAAGCTTTCTTT,CASSDRVNTEAFF
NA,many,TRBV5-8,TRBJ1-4,TGTGCCAGCAGCGGGGGCCTAAATGAAAAACTGTTTTTT,CASSGGLNEKLFF
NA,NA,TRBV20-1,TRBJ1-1,TGCAGTGCTAGAGATAGGGCAAGGAACACTGAAGCTTTCTTT,CSARDRARNTEAFF
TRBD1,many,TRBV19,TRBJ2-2,TGTGCCAGTAGACGCCGGGACAGGGTGACCGGGGAGCTGTTTTTT,CASRRRDRVTGELFF
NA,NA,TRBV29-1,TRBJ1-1,TGCAGCGTTGAAGATTTTGAGGGGAAAAACACTGAAGCTTTCTTT,CSVEDFEGKNTEAFF
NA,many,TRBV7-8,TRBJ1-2,TGTGCCAGCAGTAGCGGGGGTAGCTATGGCTACACCTTC,CASSSGGSYGYTF
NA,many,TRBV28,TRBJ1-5,TGTGCCAGCAGGCCCGGGACGTTAAGAAGGGGCAATCAGCCCCAGCATTTT,CASRPGTLRRGNQPQHF
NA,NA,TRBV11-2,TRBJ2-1,TGTGCCAGCAGCTTAGCCGGACCTTACAATGAGCAGTTCTTC,CASSLAGPYNEQFF
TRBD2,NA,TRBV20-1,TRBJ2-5,TGCAGTGCTCGCCAGGGGATAGCGGGAGTAGGGAAGGAGACCCAGTACTTC,CSARQGIAGVGKETQYF
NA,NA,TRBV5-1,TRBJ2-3,TGCGCCAGCAGCTTGGCCGACAGCCCATTCACAGATACGCAGTATTTT,CASSLADSPFTDTQYF
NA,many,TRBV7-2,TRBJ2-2,TGTGCCAGCAGCTCGCGGACCACCGGGGAGCTGTTTTTT,CASSSRTTGELFF
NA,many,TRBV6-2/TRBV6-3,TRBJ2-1,TGTGCCAGCACCTTCGGTATGGATGAGCAGTTCTTC,CASTFGMDEQFF
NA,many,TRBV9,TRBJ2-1,TGTGCCAGCAGCGTAGCTGCAGGGAGCACTTACAATGAGCAGTTCTTC,CASSVAAGSTYNEQFF
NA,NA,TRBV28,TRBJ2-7,TGTGCCAGCAGTACGGGACTCCAGTACGAGCAGTACTTC,CASSTGLQYEQYF
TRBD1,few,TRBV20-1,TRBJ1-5,TGCAGTGCTGGGACAGGTGGGGGAGATCAGCCCCAGCATTTT,CSAGTGGGDQPQHF
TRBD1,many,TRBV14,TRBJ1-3,TGTGCCAGCAGCGGACAGGGACTGGCTGGAAACACCATATATTTT,CASSGQGLAGNTIYF
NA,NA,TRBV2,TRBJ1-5,TGTGCCAGCATCGACCGGGAGGGTCAGCCCCAGCATTTT,CASIDREGQPQHF
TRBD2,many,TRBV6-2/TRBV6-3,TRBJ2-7,TGTGCCAGCAGGGGAGGGTACTCCTACGAGCAGTACTTC,CASRGGYSYEQYF
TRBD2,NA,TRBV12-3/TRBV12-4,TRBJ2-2,TGTGCCAGCAGTTTCGGGCTAGCGGGGGTCGGGGAGCTGTTTTTT,CASSFGLAGVGELFF
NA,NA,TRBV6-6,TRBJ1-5,TGTGCCAGCACCTGGCAGGGAGGACAGCCCCAGCATTTT,CASTWQGGQPQHF
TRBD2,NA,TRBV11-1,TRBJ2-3,TGTGCCAGCAGCGACGGACTAGCGGGGCTCGATACGCAGTATTTT,CASSDGLAGLDTQYF